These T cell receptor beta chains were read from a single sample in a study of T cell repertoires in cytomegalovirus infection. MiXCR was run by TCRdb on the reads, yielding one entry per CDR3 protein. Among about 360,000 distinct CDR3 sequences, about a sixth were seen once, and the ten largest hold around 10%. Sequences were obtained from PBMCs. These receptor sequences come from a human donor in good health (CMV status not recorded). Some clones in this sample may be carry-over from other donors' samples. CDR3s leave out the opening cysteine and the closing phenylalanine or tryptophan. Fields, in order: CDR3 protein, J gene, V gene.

SARVPQGDQPQH	TRBJ1-5	TRBV20-1
ASSRGRNGYEQY	TRBJ2-7	TRBV7-8
ASSPGQQGKGSPLH	TRBJ1-6	TRBV7-9
ASSTSQGKPY	TRBJ2-7	TRBV4-2
ASSSSNTGELF	TRBJ2-2	TRBV7-2
ASRNRDRGPETQY	TRBJ2-5	TRBV6-2/TRBV6-3
ASSLGAPGPAYGYT	TRBJ1-2	TRBV11-2
ASSLLWAETQY	TRBJ2-5	TRBV7-2
ASSLGWRDTQY	TRBJ2-3	TRBV5-5
ASSRPEAYNEQF	TRBJ2-1	TRBV28
SVAEAGGNYGYT	TRBJ1-2	TRBV29-1
ASSWTSGSLEQY	TRBJ2-7	TRBV7-8
ASSHGGYNSPLH	TRBJ1-6	TRBV14
ASSTRRQGEQPQH	TRBJ1-5	TRBV6-1
ASSLSSPYEQY	TRBJ2-7	TRBV7-9
SASPSGIDTQY	TRBJ2-3	TRBV20-1
ASNDRPSNQPQH	TRBJ1-5	TRBV12-3/TRBV12-4
ASSRRDSPLH	TRBJ1-6	TRBV4-1
ASSSGGDNTEAF	TRBJ1-1	TRBV28
ASSFGGVEAF	TRBJ1-1	TRBV7-8
ASSSWGGDEKLF	TRBJ1-4	TRBV5-6
ASSPTKGTEAF	TRBJ1-1	TRBV7-2
SAKSGSSGPDYGYT	TRBJ1-2	TRBV20-1
ATSLWGSNQPQH	TRBJ1-5	TRBV15
SAGLGDPLADTQY	TRBJ2-3	TRBV20-1
ASSLRGQGSKNTEAF	TRBJ1-1	TRBV28
ASDIGGSTDTQY	TRBJ2-3	TRBV18
ASSLNGGGGTEAF	TRBJ1-1	TRBV7-2
ASSYGGGYT	TRBJ1-2	TRBV6-2/TRBV6-3
SAYTDSLNSPLH	TRBJ1-6	TRBV20-1
ASSLVDAAYEQY	TRBJ2-7	TRBV7-8
AIRDRDGSMNTEAF	TRBJ1-1	TRBV10-3
ASRRGLEQY	TRBJ2-7	TRBV28
ASSPQRYGPDTQY	TRBJ2-3	TRBV4-3
AISPSYDRGSQPQH	TRBJ1-5	TRBV10-3
ASSQDRGYTEAF	TRBJ1-1	TRBV3-1
ASSLRTGFRPIGGDNEQF	TRBJ2-1	TRBV28
ATSRETGQAGYEQY	TRBJ2-7	TRBV15
ASSSHGGTSYNEQF	TRBJ2-1	TRBV5-5
ASSYVRAGEATQY	TRBJ2-5	TRBV6-5
ASSSLSGRAYYEQY	TRBJ2-7	TRBV11-2
ASSEPTSGRYQETQY	TRBJ2-5	TRBV14
ASSLGSGVSYGYT	TRBJ1-2	TRBV12-3/TRBV12-4
ASSVSRGKAQY	TRBJ2-5	TRBV7-2
ASSSRESGGFFTQY	TRBJ2-3	TRBV7-8
ASSITGGRTYEQY	TRBJ2-7	TRBV19
ASSTSPGTSANEQF	TRBJ2-1	TRBV6-5
AWRSSYNSPLH	TRBJ1-6	TRBV30
ASSQASAGGIGYT	TRBJ1-2	TRBV4-1
ASRDRWEGLL	TRBJ2-1	TRBV19
SVGTYEQY	TRBJ2-7	TRBV29-1
AISGSGTGNEQY	TRBJ2-7	TRBV10-3
ASSQARRDSPLH	TRBJ1-6	TRBV3-1
SARGGAPGYNEQF	TRBJ2-1	TRBV20-1
ASGRTGYSYGYT	TRBJ1-2	TRBV12-5
ASSPPLVGEQY	TRBJ2-7	TRBV19
ASSLAGTGPPAYEQY	TRBJ2-7	TRBV27
ASSEASGVRAF	TRBJ1-1	TRBV2
ASSLAAPNEQF	TRBJ2-1	TRBV5-1
ASSPRSRGRSTDTQY	TRBJ2-3	TRBV5-6